One and the same sample provided the 2 T cell receptor beta chains below, sequenced in a study of blood T cell repertoires in COVID-19. Sequencing used immunoSEQ multiplex PCR; TCRdb keeps in-frame clones, though not all of them. Altogether 87,000 or so clones are present, approximately 90% being singletons, with the ten largest covering 2.5% to 3.5%. Source material: peripheral blood. Source of these receptors: a woman aged 50 to 65 with active or convalescent COVID-19.

The chain employs TRBV27 and TRBJ1-1; 9 bases match TRBD1. V lost 5 bases to trimming and J lost 5 bases; unmatched junction nucleotides: 9. This CDR3 spans 15 amino acids. The germline CDR1 and CDR2 sequences are MNHEY and SMNVEV (reference sequence). The CDR3, as DNA: TGTGCCAGCAGTCCGATAGGACAGGGGACTACTGAAGCTTTCTTT. Translating it yields CASSPIGQGTTEAFF.

V is TRBV3-1 (or the pseudogene TRBV3-2) and J is TRBJ2-3, with TRBD2 matching 9 bases. Germline assignment: CDR1 LGHDT and CDR2 YNNKEL (reference sequence). Trimming removed 4 bases from V and 4 bases from J; junction bases left unmatched: 15. The CDR3 consists of 18 residues. Here the CDR3 reads CASSPPSGGQGVADTQYF. CDR3 nucleotide sequence: TGTGCCAGCAGCCCGCCAAGCGGGGGGCAGGGTGTGGCAGATACGCAGTATTTT.